The 9 T cell receptor beta chains below come from one sample, sequenced in a study of beta chain features in type 1 diabetes. Sequencing targeted expressed TCRB transcripts, as all isolated RNA had been reverse transcribed. Clones were read by immunoSEQ multiplex PCR, and TCRdb kept only the in-frame ones, dropping some. The sample has about 340,000 clones; 6.5% to 10% are singletons. Sample: central memory CD4+ T cells from blood. These receptor sequences come from a woman aged 18-29 years in good health.

This chain links TRBV28 with TRBJ2-4; tentatively, D is TRBD1 or TRBD2 (6 bases each). The CDR3 is 13 amino acids. V shed 1 base and J shed 7 bases, with 8 bases lying between them. CDR1 and CDR2 (germline): MDHEN, SYDVKM. The CDR3 is CASSLSGANIQYF. CDR3 DNA: TGTGCCAGCAGTTTATCGGGGGCCAACATTCAGTACTTC.

CDR3 protein: CASFIAGGPQETQYF. The CDR3 DNA sequence: TGTGCCAGCTTTATAGCGGGGGGACCCCAAGAGACCCAGTACTTC. The chain carries TRBV5-4 and TRBJ2-5, with 10 bases lining up with TRBD2. Germline values: CDR1 SGHNT, CDR2 YYREEE (reference sequence). V lost 7 bases to trimming and J lost 1 base; unmatched junction nucleotides: 7. The CDR3 is 15 residues long.

The table lists this clone with a few counts. The chain employs TRBV7-9 and TRBJ2-5, with TRBD1 identical over 9 bases. This CDR3 comprises 16 residues. V trimming: 5 bases; J trimming: 4 bases; junction bases outside the gene matches: 11. Germline V lookup: CDR1 SEHNR, CDR2 FQNEAQ (reference sequence). This chain's CDR3 is CASSVGTGTAGETQYF. In DNA form, the CDR3 reads TGTGCCAGCAGCGTCGGGACAGGGACGGCCGGAGAGACCCAGTACTTC.

This clone was seen at least ten times. Other DNA variants within this sample encode the same CDR3. The chain joins TRBV7-2 to TRBJ1-4, with 8 bases that match TRBD1. Losses at the gene ends were 1 base for V and 7 bases for J; bases not matched to a gene: 2. This CDR3 is 14 amino acids long. From germline, CDR1 is SGHTA and CDR2 FQGNSA. Here the CDR3 DNA reads TGTGCCAGCAGCTTAGGACAGGGGTCTGAAAAACTGTTTTTT. This gives the protein CASSLGQGSEKLFF.

V is TRBV7-6 and J is TRBJ2-3; 9 bases line up with TRBD2. V trimming: 2 bases; J trimming: 2 bases; junction bases outside the gene matches: 5. The CDR3 runs 16 residues. Germline-derived CDR1 and CDR2 are SGHVS and FNYEAQ. The CDR3 here is CASSLIAGDATDTQYF. The CDR3 DNA reads TGTGCCAGCAGCTTAATAGCGGGGGACGCCACAGATACGCAGTATTTT.

This clone was counted between two and nine times. The chain recombines TRBV5-1 with TRBJ1-1; D call uncertain. The V gene's germline CDR1 is SGHRS and CDR2 YFSETQ. The ends were cut back, 1 base at V and 4 bases at J, with 11 bases in the middle. The CDR3 sequence is 14 residues long. This chain's CDR3 is CASSLIRVSTEAFF. CDR3 nucleotides: TGCGCCAGCAGCTTGATCCGGGTGAGCACTGAAGCTTTCTTT.

This clone was seen many times. This chain uses TRBV13 with TRBJ2-7, with D perhaps assigned TRBD1 or TRBD2 (5 bases each). Germline lookup yields CDR1 PRHDT and CDR2 FYEKMQ (reference sequence). The CDR3 extends over 19 amino acids. The ends were cut back, 4 bases at V and 0 bases at J, with 25 bases in the middle. The CDR3 nucleotides are TGTGCCAGCAGCTCAAATATTCCGGCCGGGGCCTTCCACTCCTACGAGCAGTACTTC. Its translation: CASSSNIPAGAFHSYEQYF.

This clone was detected a few times. CDR3 nucleotides: TGTGCCAGCAGCCCCCTAGCGGGAGGACCCACAGATACGCAGTATTTT. It encodes CASSPLAGGPTDTQYF. The chain has TRBV7-6 and TRBJ2-3; 11 nucleotides match TRBD2. Trimming removed 5 bases from V and 2 bases from J; junction bases left unmatched: 6. The CDR3 has 16 residues. Germline V CDR1 and CDR2: SGHVS, FNYEAQ.

This sequence joins TRBV7-2 and TRBJ2-3, with a possible D match to TRBD2 (5 bases). The CDR3 totals 16 residues. Between the trimmed V and J ends, which lost 1 base and 4 bases, there was a span of 15 bases. Germline assignment: CDR1 SGHTA and CDR2 FQGNSA. The CDR3 is CASSLGGPGMADTQYF. The CDR3 nucleotides read TGTGCCAGCAGCTTAGGCGGACCCGGGATGGCAGATACGCAGTATTTT.